This T cell receptor (beta chain) was recorded in a study of blood T cell repertoires in COVID-19. The wider study: Acute and convalescent COVID-19 samples came from the United States, Italy and Spain. The analysed material was cDNA or gDNA that came from T cells, B-cell-depleted T cells, or PBMCs.

Original processing methods: Estimates of nucleated cell counts were drawn from the amplification of reference gene primers. Sequencing used immunoSEQ multiplex PCR; TCRdb keeps in-frame clones, though not all of them. V and J calls and clone size are copied from that table; D and trimming were computed from the DNA. The sample has more than 150,000 clones; around 86% are singletons. The clonotype was recovered from a woman in her thirties or forties with acute or convalescent COVID-19. The specimen was peripheral blood.

CDR3 nucleotide sequence: TGTGCCAGCAGCTCGGGACTCACCCCCTACGAGCAGTACTTC. Amino acids: CASSSGLTPYEQYF. V is TRBV7-2 and J is TRBJ2-7; D might be TRBD2 (6 bases). The CDR3 sequence is 14 residues long. The germline CDR1 and CDR2 sequences are SGHTA and FQGNSA. The ends were cut back, 4 bases at V and 2 bases at J, with 12 bases in the middle.